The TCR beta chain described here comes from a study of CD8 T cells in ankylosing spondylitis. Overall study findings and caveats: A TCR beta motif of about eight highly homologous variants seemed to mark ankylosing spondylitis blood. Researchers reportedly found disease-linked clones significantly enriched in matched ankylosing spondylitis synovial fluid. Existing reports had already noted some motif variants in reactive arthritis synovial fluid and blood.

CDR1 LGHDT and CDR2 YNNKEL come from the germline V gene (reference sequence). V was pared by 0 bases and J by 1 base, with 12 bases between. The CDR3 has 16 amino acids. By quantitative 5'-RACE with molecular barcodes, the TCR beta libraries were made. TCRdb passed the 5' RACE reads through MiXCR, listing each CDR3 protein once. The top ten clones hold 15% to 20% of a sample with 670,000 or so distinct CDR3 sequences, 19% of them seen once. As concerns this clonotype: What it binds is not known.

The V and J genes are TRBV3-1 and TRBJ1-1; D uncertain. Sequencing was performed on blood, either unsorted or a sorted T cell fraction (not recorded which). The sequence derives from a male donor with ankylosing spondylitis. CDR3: CASSQDQTARNTEAFF. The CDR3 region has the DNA TGTGCCAGCAGCCAAGATCAAACAGCCAGGAACACTGAAGCTTTCTTT.